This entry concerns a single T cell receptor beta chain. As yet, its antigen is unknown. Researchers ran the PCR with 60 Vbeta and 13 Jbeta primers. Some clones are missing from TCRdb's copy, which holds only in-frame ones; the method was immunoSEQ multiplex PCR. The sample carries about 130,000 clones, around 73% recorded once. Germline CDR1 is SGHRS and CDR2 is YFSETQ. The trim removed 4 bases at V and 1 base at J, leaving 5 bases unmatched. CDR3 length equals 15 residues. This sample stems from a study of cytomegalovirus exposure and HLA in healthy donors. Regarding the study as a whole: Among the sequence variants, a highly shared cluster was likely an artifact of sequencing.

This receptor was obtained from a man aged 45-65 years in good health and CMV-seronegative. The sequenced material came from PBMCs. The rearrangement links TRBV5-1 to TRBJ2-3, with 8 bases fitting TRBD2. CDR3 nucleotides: TGCGCCAGCAGCCGTAGCGGGGTTGGCACAGATACGCAGTATTTT. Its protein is CASSRSGVGTDTQYF.